These 7 T cell receptor beta chains were all obtained from the same sample, sequenced in a study of T-cell reconstitution after alpha-beta-depleted transplantation in children. It was with unique molecular identifiers that the TCRbeta library was prepared. From the PCR reads, TCRdb called clonotypes with MiXCR, one entry per CDR3 protein. The sample lists about 400,000 distinct CDR3 sequences, about 20% occurring once. The sequencing here drew on PBMCs from the stem cell graft donor, taken from the stem cell graft. Receptors were obtained from a human donor who donated a stem cell graft to a child with acute myeloid leukemia.

This clonotype was seen more than once but under ten times. The chain uses TRBV20-1 and TRBJ2-1; 7 nucleotides agree with TRBD2. CDR1 DFQATT and CDR2 SNEGSKA come from the germline V gene (reference sequence). This CDR3 is 16 amino acids long. The J segment lost 4 bases and the V segment lost 0 bases, leaving 9 bases of the junction unmatched. The CDR3 protein is CSARDRRGRSYNEQFF. CDR3 nucleotide sequence: TGCAGTGCTAGAGATCGTCGCGGGAGATCGTACAATGAGCAGTTCTTC.

In its sample, this clonotype was seen many times. The gene calls are TRBV12-3 or TRBV12-4 and TRBJ2-1; TRBD2 matches at 7 bases. CDR3 length: 15 residues. J lost 4 bases, V lost 1 base, and 4 bases had no gene match. Here the CDR3 reads CASSLGGRAYNEQFF. CDR3 coding DNA: TGTGCCAGCAGTTTAGGCGGGAGAGCTTACAATGAGCAGTTCTTC.

The J gene is TRBJ2-1, the V gene TRBV27, with 7 bases that match TRBD2. Germline V gene lookup returns CDR1 MNHEY and CDR2 SMNVEV (reference sequence). The CDR3 runs to 15 residues. The V segment lost 0 bases and the J segment 7 bases; nucleotides outside the gene matches: 6. The CDR3 bases are TGTGCCAGCAGTTTATCGACGGGACTACTTAATGAGCAGTTCTTC. Its protein product is CASSLSTGLLNEQFF.

There are many counts of this clonotype. The V gene is TRBV6-5, the J gene TRBJ2-1; 7 bases are a match to TRBD2. The trim removed 2 bases at V and 5 bases at J, leaving 6 bases unmatched. The CDR3 spans 15 residues. Germline V gene lookup returns CDR1 MNHEY and CDR2 SVGAGI. The DNA of the CDR3 is TGTGCCAGCAGTTACAAGGCGGGAGATAACAATGAGCAGTTCTTC. Translating it yields CASSYKAGDNNEQFF.

This clonotype occurred many times. The V gene is TRBV13, the J gene TRBJ2-3; D gene ambiguous. The V end lost 4 bases, the J end lost 3 bases, and 11 bases lay between the germline ends. Germline V gene sequence: CDR1 PRHDT, CDR2 FYEKMQ (reference sequence). CDR3 length: 14 residues. The CDR3 loop reads CASSSPTTTDTQYF. The CDR3 nucleotides read TGTGCCAGCAGCTCTCCTACGACAACAGATACGCAGTATTTT. The full variable domain, with the rest looked up from reference TRBV13 and TRBJ2-3, is AAGVIQSPRHLIKEKRETATLKCYPIPRHDTVYWYQQGPGQDPQFLISFYEKMQSDKGSIPDRFSAQQFSDYHSELNMSSLELGDSALYFCASSSPTTTDTQYFGPGTRLTVL.

The table lists this clonotype with many counts. The V call is TRBV12-3 or TRBV12-4, the J call TRBJ1-5; D gene uncertain. This CDR3 comprises 12 residues. V was pared by 6 bases and J by 2 bases, with 5 bases between. Written as DNA, the CDR3 is TGTGCCAGCAGAAGGGGCAATCAGCCCCAGCATTTT. As protein: CASRRGNQPQHF.

This clonotype was counted a few times. The chain joins TRBV3-1 to TRBJ2-1, with unresolved D. This CDR3 comprises 15 residues. Germline V lookup: CDR1 LGHDT, CDR2 YNNKEL (reference sequence). Trimming pared 0 bases from V and 6 bases from J, leaving 12 bases between. CDR3 sequence reads: CASSQDSRLGNEQFF. Here the CDR3 DNA reads TGTGCCAGCAGCCAAGATTCGCGGCTGGGCAATGAGCAGTTCTTC.